Given below is one T cell receptor (beta chain) in context. Its antigen is unknown. Base qualities are missing; no much larger clone stands one base away. In Seattle, one collaborating source enrolled patients while the infection was active and tracked those patients longitudinally over the course of disease. Collaborating institutions collected whole blood in K2EDTA tubes following their own protocols. Collaborator samples were shipped for TCRbeta analysis as frozen whole blood, isolated PBMCs, or DNA extracted from either sample type. These data originate in a study of blood T cell repertoires in COVID-19 (dated by TCRdb to the early 2020s). Background for the entire study: The collaborator samples originated in the United States, Italy and Spain and spanned the acute and convalescent phases of COVID-19. The repertoires were made available in a free public database intended to serve as a resource for research on the immune response to SARS-CoV-2. Subjects who had been exposed to COVID-19, were actively infected with it, or had recovered from it provided the deeply sampled blood TCRbeta repertoires that made up the dataset. A de-identified subject ID, COVID-19 status, age in years and sex were almost always included in the sample metadata. The material from the prospective study consisted of cDNA or gDNA derived from T cells, B-cell-depleted T cells, or PBMCs. Where HLA class I and class II types were available, the types were taken from metadata supplied by the sample provider, not from assay-based typing. The samples were drawn from the first 160 participants of the ongoing ImmuneRACE study and from 1,254 subjects provided by 6 global collaborators.

The investigation overall reported the following: Clinical and demographic metadata were provided uncurated, with the amount varying by source and participant.

TCRbeta CDR3 regions were amplified from genomic DNA by means of the immunoSEQ Assay, a bias-controlled multiplex PCR. The published analysis was carried out like this. Nucleated cell counts per sample were estimated from amplification of reference gene primers within the assay. Sequence reads were collapsed and filtered to measure the absolute abundance of every unique TCRbeta CDR3 rearrangement. For each sample, productive Simpson clonality was calculated as the square root of Simpson's diversity index across productive rearrangements. This is the immuneACCESS table as TCRdb keeps it, with only in-frame sequences that have V and J called. A part of the clones is gone; compared with another copy, unresolved V genes explain less than half, and the rest is unexplained. The DNA gave D and trimming, while V, J and clone size come from that table. Counted in this sample were 300,000 to 350,000 clones; around 90% of them appeared once. Of the sample, about 1% is held by the ten largest clones.

Input material: peripheral blood. The receptor's source is a woman in her 40s with COVID-19, enrolled during active disease.

The DNA reads as follows: TGTGCCAGCAGTTACCGTGGTCCTACTAACTATGGCTACACCTTC. The translation is CASSYRGPTNYGYTF. This chain joins TRBV6-5 to TRBJ1-2; the D gene is not confidently resolved. V is shortened by 2 bases, J by 0 bases, and the region joining them spans 10 bases. Taken from cysteine to phenylalanine, the CDR3 has 15 residues. Only CDR3 DNA is held: 45 bases, read in frame from base 1. CDR1 MNHEY and CDR2 SVGAGI were looked up in the germline V gene.